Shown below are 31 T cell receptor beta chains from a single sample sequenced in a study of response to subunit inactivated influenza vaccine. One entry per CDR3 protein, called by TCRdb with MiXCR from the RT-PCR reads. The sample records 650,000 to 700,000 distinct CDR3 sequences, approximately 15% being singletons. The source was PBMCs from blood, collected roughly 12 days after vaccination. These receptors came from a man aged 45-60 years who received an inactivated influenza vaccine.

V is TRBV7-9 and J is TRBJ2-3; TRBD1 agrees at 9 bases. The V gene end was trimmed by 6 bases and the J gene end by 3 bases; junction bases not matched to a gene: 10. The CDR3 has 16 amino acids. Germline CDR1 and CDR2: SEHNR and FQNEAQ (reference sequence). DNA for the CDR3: TGTGCCAGCAGTTTTACAGGGGGCGGCTCAACAGATACGCAGTATTTT. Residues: CASSFTGGGSTDTQYF.

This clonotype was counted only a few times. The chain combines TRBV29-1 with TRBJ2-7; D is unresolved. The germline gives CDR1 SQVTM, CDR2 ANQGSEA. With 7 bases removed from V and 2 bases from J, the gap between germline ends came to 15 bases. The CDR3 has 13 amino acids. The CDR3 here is CSAVGRVTYEQYF. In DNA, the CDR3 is TGCAGCGCGGTGGGCAGAGTCACCTACGAGCAGTACTTC.

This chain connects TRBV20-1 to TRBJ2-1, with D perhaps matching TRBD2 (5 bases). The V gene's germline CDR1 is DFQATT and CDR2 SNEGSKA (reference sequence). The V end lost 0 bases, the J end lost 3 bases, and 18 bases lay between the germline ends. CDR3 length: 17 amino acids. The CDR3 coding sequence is TGCAGTGCTAGAGATACGGGGTGCCAAGTCCTCTACAATGAGCAGTTCTTC. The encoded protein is CSARDTGCQVLYNEQFF.

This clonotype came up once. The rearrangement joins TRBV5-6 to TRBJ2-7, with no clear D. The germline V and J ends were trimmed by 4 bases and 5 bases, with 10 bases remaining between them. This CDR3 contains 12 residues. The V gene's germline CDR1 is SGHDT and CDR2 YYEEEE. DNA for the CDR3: TGTGCCAGCAGCGGCGGAGAGAACGAGCAGTACTTC. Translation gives CASSGGENEQYF.

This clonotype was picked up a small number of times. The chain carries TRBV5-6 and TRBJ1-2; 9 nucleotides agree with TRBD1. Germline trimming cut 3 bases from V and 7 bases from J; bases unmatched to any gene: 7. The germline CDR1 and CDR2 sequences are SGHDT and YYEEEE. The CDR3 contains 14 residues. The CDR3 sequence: CASSWGTGMSGYTF. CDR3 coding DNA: TGTGCCAGCAGCTGGGGGACAGGGATGTCTGGCTACACCTTC.

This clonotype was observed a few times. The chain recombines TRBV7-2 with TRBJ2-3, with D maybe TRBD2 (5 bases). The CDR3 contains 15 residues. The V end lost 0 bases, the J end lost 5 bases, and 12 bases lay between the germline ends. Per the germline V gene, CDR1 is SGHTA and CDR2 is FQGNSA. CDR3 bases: TGTGCCAGCAGCTTAGCAAGAAGCGGCGGAGATACGCAGTATTTT. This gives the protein CASSLARSGGDTQYF.

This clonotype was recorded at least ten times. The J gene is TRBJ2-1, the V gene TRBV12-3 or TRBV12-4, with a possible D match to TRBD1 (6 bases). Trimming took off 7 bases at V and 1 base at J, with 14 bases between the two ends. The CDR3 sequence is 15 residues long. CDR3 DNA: TGTGCCAGCAAAGCCAGAGGGGGATCCTACAATGAGCAGTTCTTC. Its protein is CASKARGGSYNEQFF.

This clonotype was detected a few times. The CDR3 loop is CSVEDPGNEQFF. Written as DNA, the CDR3 is TGCAGCGTTGAAGATCCGGGCAATGAGCAGTTCTTC. This rearrangement joins TRBV29-1 to TRBJ2-1; no definite D call. V lost 0 bases and J lost 6, with 6 bases in between. This CDR3 region has 12 residues. Germline CDR1 SQVTM, CDR2 ANQGSEA.

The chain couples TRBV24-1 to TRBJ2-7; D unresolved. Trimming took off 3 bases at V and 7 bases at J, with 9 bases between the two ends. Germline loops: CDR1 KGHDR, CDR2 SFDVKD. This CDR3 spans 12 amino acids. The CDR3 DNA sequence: TGTGCCACCAGTGATGCCGAGAGGGAGCAGTACTTC. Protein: CATSDAEREQYF.

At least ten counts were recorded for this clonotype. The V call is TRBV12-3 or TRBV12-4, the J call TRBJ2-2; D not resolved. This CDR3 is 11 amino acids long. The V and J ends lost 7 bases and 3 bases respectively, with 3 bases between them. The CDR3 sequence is CASTHTGELFF. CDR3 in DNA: TGTGCCAGCACCCACACCGGGGAGCTGTTTTTT.

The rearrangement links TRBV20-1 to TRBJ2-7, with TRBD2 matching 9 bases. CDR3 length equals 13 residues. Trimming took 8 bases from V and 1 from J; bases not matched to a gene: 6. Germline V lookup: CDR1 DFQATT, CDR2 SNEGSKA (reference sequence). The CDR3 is CSLRTSASYEQYF. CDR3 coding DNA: TGCAGTCTGCGGACTAGCGCTTCCTACGAGCAGTACTTC.

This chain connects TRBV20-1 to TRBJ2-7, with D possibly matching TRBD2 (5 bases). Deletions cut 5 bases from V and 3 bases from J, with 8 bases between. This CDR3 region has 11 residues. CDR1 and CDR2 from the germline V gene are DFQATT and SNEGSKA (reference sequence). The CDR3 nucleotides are TGCAGTGCTGCTGAGGGCTACGAGCAGTACTTC. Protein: CSAAEGYEQYF.

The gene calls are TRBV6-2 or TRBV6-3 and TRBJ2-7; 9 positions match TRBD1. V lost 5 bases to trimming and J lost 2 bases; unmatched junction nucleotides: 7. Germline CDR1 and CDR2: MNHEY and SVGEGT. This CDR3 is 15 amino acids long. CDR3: CASSTYRGQTYEQYF. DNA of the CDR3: TGTGCCAGCAGTACCTACAGGGGGCAGACCTACGAGCAGTACTTC.

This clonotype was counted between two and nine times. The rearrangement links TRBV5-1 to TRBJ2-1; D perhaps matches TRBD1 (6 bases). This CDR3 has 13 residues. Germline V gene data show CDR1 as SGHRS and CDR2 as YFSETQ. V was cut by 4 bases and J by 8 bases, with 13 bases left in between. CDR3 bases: TGCGCCAGCAGCAAGGACAGTCTCTATGAGCAGTTCTTC. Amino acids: CASSKDSLYEQFF. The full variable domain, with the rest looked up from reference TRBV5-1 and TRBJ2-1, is KAGVTQTPRYLIKTRGQQVTLSCSPISGHRSVSWYQQTPGQGLQFLFEYFSETQRNKGNFPGRFSGRQFSNSRSEMNVSTLELGDSALYLCASSKDSLYEQFFGPGTRLTVL.

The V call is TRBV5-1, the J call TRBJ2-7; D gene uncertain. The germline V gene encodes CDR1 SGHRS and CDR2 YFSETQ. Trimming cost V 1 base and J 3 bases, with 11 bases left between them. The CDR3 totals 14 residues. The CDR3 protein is CASSLLDANYEQYF. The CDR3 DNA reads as TGCGCCAGCAGCTTGCTGGACGCCAACTACGAGCAGTACTTC.

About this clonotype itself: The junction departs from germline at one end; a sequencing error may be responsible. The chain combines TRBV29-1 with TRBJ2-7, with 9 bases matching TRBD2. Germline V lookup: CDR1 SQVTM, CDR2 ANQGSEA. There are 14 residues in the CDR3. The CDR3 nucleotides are TGCAGCGTCAGAGGACTAGCGCAAAACTACCAGCAGTACTTC. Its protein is CSVRGLAQNYQQYF.

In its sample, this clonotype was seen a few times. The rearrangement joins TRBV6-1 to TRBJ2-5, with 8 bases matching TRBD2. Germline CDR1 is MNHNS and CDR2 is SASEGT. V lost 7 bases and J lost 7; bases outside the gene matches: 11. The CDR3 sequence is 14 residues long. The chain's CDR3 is CASTRRGGPGTQYF. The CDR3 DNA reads TGTGCCAGCACCCGACGGGGGGGCCCTGGGACCCAGTACTTC.

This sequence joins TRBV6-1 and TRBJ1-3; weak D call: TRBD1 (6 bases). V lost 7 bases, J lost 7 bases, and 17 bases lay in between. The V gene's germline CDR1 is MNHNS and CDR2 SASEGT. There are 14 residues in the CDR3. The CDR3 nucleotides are TGTGCCAGCATCCCCCGGGGGCTAGGGAACACCATATATTTT. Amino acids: CASIPRGLGNTIYF.

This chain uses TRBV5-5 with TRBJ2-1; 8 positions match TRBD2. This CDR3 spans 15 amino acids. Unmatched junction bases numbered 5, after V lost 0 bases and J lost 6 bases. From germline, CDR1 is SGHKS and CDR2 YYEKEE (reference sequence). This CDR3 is CASSLDGGAGNEQFF. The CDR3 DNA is TGTGCCAGCAGCTTGGACGGGGGGGCTGGCAATGAGCAGTTCTTC.

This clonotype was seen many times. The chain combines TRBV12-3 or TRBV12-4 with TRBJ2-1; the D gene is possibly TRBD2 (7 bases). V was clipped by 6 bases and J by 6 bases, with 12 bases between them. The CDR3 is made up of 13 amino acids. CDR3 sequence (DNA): TGTGCCAGCAGCCCCGGGGGGCCCAATGAGCAGTTCTTC. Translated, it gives CASSPGGPNEQFF.

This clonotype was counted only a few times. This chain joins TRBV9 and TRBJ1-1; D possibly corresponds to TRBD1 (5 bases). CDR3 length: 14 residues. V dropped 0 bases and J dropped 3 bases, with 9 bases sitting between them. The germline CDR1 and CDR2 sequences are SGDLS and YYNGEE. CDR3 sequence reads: CASSVVGEDTEAFF. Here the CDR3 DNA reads TGTGCCAGCAGCGTAGTAGGGGAGGACACTGAAGCTTTCTTT.

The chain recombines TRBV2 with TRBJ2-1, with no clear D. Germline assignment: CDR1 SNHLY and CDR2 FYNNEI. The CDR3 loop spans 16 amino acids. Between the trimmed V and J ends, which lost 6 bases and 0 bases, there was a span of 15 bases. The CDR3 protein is CASRAMGGSSYNEQFF. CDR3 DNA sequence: TGTGCCAGCAGAGCAATGGGCGGAAGCTCCTACAATGAGCAGTTCTTC.

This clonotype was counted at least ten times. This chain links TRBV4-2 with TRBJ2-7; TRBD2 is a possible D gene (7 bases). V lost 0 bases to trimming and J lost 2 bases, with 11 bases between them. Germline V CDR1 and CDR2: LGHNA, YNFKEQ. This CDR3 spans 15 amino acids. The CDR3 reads CASSQERGAPYEQYF. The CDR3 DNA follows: TGTGCCAGCAGCCAAGAACGGGGGGCCCCCTACGAGCAGTACTTC.

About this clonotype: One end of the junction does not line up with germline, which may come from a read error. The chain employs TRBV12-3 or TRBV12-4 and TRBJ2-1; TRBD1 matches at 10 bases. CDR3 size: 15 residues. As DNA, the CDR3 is TGTGCCGGCAGTTTACTGGGACAGGGGAACAATGAGCAGTTCTTC. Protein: CAGSLLGQGNNEQFF.

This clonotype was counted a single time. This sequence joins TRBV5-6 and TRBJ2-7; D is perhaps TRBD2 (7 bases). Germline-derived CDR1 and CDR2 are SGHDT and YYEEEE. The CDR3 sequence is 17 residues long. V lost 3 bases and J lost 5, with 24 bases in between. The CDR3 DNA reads TGTGCCAGCAGCTATCCCCCACCGGGGGGCTTTACCCACGAGCAGTACTTC. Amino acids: CASSYPPPGGFTHEQYF.

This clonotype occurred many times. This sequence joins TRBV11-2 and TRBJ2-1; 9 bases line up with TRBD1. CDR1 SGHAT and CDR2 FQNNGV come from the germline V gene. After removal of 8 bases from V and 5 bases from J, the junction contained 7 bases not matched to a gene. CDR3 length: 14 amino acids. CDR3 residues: CASHMGQGNNEQFF. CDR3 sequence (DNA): TGTGCCAGCCACATGGGACAGGGAAACAATGAGCAGTTCTTC.

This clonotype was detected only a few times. Here the CDR3 reads CASSETGGMETQYF. The DNA for the CDR3 is TGTGCCAGCAGTGAGACAGGGGGCATGGAGACCCAGTACTTC. The rearrangement links TRBV12-3 or TRBV12-4 to TRBJ2-5; 10 positions agree with TRBD1. The V segment lost 5 bases and the J segment 5 bases; nucleotides outside the gene matches: 5. This CDR3 contains 14 residues.

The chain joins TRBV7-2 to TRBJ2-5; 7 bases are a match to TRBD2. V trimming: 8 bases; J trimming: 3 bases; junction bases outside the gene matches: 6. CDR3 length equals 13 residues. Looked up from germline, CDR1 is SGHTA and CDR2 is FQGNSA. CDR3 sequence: CASSSGTKETQYF. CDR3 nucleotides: TGTGCCAGCTCTTCCGGGACTAAAGAGACCCAGTACTTC.

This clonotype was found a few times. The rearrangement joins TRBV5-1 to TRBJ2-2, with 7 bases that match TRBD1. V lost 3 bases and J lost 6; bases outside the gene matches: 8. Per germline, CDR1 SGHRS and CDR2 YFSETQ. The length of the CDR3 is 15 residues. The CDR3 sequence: CASSSGQQKPGELFF. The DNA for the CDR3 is TGCGCCAGCAGCTCGGGACAGCAAAAACCCGGGGAGCTGTTTTTT.

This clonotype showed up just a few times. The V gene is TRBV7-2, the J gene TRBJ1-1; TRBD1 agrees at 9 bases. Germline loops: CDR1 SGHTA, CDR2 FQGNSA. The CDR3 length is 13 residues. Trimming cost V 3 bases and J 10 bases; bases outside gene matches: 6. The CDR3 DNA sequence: TGTGCCAGCAGCTTCTTGGGACAGGGAGGAGCTTTCTTT. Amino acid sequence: CASSFLGQGGAFF.

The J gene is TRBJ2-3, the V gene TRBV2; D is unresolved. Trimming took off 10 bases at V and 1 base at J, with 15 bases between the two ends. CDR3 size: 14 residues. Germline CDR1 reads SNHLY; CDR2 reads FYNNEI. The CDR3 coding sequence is TGTGCCACCTCTTATGTAGGTCGCACAGATACGCAGTATTTT. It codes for CATSYVGRTDTQYF.